The clone carrying this TCR beta chain was recorded only once. These data are taken from a study of shared T cell receptors in the human thymus. This CDR3 region has 15 residues. The germline V and J ends were trimmed by 4 bases and 2 bases, with 12 bases remaining between them. CDR1 is MGHRA, CDR2 YSYEKL, per germline. The method was immunoSEQ multiplex PCR; TCRdb's version includes in-frame clones alone and lacks a portion of them. This sample has approximately 660,000 clones, with approximately 87% found just once. These sequences were also reported in another study, on human thymus T cells. That publication notes: The donors were infants in Finland with congenital heart defects, otherwise immunologically healthy. Both thymic and peripheral blood repertoires showed apparently biased V and J usage. As related research reported, thymic repertoires overlapped highly among unrelated individuals.

This TCR was recovered from a boy younger than two with a congenital heart defect. V and J are TRBV4-1 and TRBJ2-1; a weak D match, TRBD1 (5 bases). Material for sequencing was thymocytes. The CDR3 is CASSLVATAYNEQFF. In DNA, the CDR3 is TGCGCCAGCAGCCTCGTCGCGACAGCCTACAATGAGCAGTTCTTC.